The 31 T cell receptor beta chains presented below share a single source sample, sequenced in a study of T cells of healthy individuals. From the 5' RACE reads, TCRdb called clonotypes with MiXCR, one entry per CDR3 protein. The sample gives fewer than 70,000 distinct CDR3 sequences, about 15% of which show up once; roughly 15% is in the top ten. The receptors were gathered from a human donor in good health.

This clonotype was detected many times. V and J are TRBV2 and TRBJ1-2, with D possibly matching TRBD1 (5 bases). The CDR3 covers 14 residues. Germline-derived CDR1 and CDR2 are SNHLY and FYNNEI. Trimming removed 1 base from V and 4 bases from J, with 10 bases in between. CDR3 loop: CASSEDSGFYGYTF. The CDR3 DNA reads TGTGCCAGCAGTGAAGATTCAGGGTTCTATGGCTACACCTTC.

This clonotype has at least ten counts. This chain uses TRBV10-1 with TRBJ2-4, with 7 bases fitting TRBD1. CDR3 length: 16 amino acids. Unmatched junction bases numbered 8, after V lost 5 bases and J lost 1 base. The germline gives CDR1 WNHNN, CDR2 SYGVQD (reference sequence). The CDR3 bases are TGCGCCAGCAGTACTCAGTCACAGGGGGCCAAAAACATTCAGTACTTC. Its translation is CASSTQSQGAKNIQYF.

This clonotype has a handful of counts. The rearrangement links TRBV3-1 to TRBJ2-1; D remains unclear. CDR1 LGHDT and CDR2 YNNKEL come from the germline V gene (reference sequence). The CDR3 spans 14 residues. Trimming took off 4 bases at V and 7 bases at J, with 14 bases between the two ends. In nucleotides, the CDR3 is TGTGCCAGCAGCCCCTTAAATCTAGGTAATGAGCAGTTCTTC. Protein: CASSPLNLGNEQFF.

This chain connects TRBV11-2 to TRBJ2-3, with no clear D. The CDR3 extends over 15 amino acids. Germline CDR1 SGHAT, CDR2 FQNNGV. Trimming pared 0 bases from V and 0 bases from J, leaving 7 bases between. The CDR3 is CASSLEPDSTDTQYF. The CDR3 nucleotides read TGTGCCAGCAGCTTAGAACCCGATAGCACAGATACGCAGTATTTT.

This clonotype was observed a handful of times. The chain couples TRBV12-3 or TRBV12-4 to TRBJ1-1; D is uncertain. Between the trimmed V and J ends, which lost 4 bases and 1 base, there was a span of 4 bases. The CDR3 runs to 12 residues. The CDR3 DNA reads TGTGCCAGCAGTTACGAGAACACTGAAGCTTTCTTT. Translation: CASSYENTEAFF.

Ten or more counts support this clonotype. J is TRBJ2-1 and V is TRBV7-2, with 8 positions matching TRBD2. This CDR3 spans 15 amino acids. V trimming: 6 bases; J trimming: 4 bases; junction bases outside the gene matches: 8. The germline V gene has CDR1 SGHTA and CDR2 FQGNSA. The CDR3 here is CASSRGLERYNEQFF. In DNA form, the CDR3 reads TGTGCCAGCAGTCGGGGACTAGAGCGATACAATGAGCAGTTCTTC.

This chain uses TRBV27 with TRBJ1-5; D is perhaps TRBD1 (5 bases). Germline V gene lookup returns CDR1 MNHEY and CDR2 SMNVEV (reference sequence). This CDR3 region has 13 residues. The V end lost 2 bases, the J end lost 9 bases, and 11 bases lay between the germline ends. Here the CDR3 reads CASSLGGGWPQHF. The CDR3 nucleotides read TGTGCCAGCAGTTTAGGGGGGGGGTGGCCCCAGCATTTT.

The V gene is TRBV5-6, the J gene TRBJ2-5, with D possibly being TRBD1 (6 bases). The germline gives CDR1 SGHDT, CDR2 YYEEEE. CDR3 size: 12 residues. Trimming stripped 10 bases from V and 1 base from J, with 11 bases between. DNA of the CDR3: TGTGCCGCGGCCAGGGGCCAAGAGACCCAGTACTTC. This encodes CAAARGQETQYF.

At least ten counts were recorded for this clonotype. The chain recombines TRBV10-3 with TRBJ2-5; 10 bases are shared with TRBD2. J lost 3 bases, V lost 7 bases, and 2 bases had no gene match. The germline V gene has CDR1 ENHRY and CDR2 SYGVKD. The CDR3 spans 13 residues. The CDR3 coding sequence is TGTGCCATCAAAACTAGCGGGGAAGAGACCCAGTACTTC. This translates into CAIKTSGEETQYF.

This clonotype was recorded many times. The J gene is TRBJ2-5, the V gene TRBV25-1; D perhaps matches TRBD1 (6 bases). The V and J ends lost 3 bases and 2 bases respectively, with 10 bases between them. This CDR3 comprises 14 residues. Germline CDR1 reads MGHDK; CDR2 reads SYGVNS. In nucleotides, the CDR3 is TGTGCCAGCAGTGATCCGGGACAACAAGAGACCCAGTACTTC. Its translation is CASSDPGQQETQYF.

This clonotype turned up a few times. The V call is TRBV20-1, the J call TRBJ2-1, with 14 bases aligning to TRBD2. This CDR3 region has 14 residues. The junction had 4 bases not matched to a gene; V was cut back by 5 bases and J by 7 bases. Germline assignment: CDR1 DFQATT and CDR2 SNEGSKA (reference sequence). The DNA of the CDR3 is TGCAGTGCTGGGACTAGCGGGAGAGGGAATGAGCAGTTCTTC. Translating it yields CSAGTSGRGNEQFF.

This clonotype has ten or more counts. V gene TRBV12-3 or TRBV12-4 combines with J gene TRBJ2-5; perhaps D is TRBD1 or TRBD2 (6 bases each). V dropped 5 bases and J dropped 4 bases, with 20 bases sitting between them. CDR3 length equals 16 residues. In nucleotides, the CDR3 is TGTGCCAGCAGTCACCGATCGTTAGGGGGGTCAGAGACCCAGTACTTC. Translated: CASSHRSLGGSETQYF.

For this clonotype: A read error may explain this, as a much larger clone is one base away. Likely a read error: the CDR3 ends without its conserved phenylalanine or tryptophan. CDR3 loop: CASSLGDRRFYYEQYL. The CDR3 DNA sequence: TGTGCCAGCAGCTTAGGTGACAGACGATTTTACTACGAGCAGTACTTG. The chain recombines TRBV11-2 with TRBJ2-7, with a tentative D call TRBD1 (5 bases). Trimming left V 1 base short and J 3 bases short, with 16 bases between. The CDR3 loop spans 16 amino acids. Germline CDR1 SGHAT, CDR2 FQNNGV.

This clonotype showed up many times. The chain employs TRBV11-3 and TRBJ2-5, with D tentatively TRBD1 (6 bases). The V end lost 5 bases, the J end lost 7 bases, and 14 bases lay between the germline ends. The CDR3 is 13 residues long. Germline V lookup: CDR1 SGHNT, CDR2 YENEEA. CDR3 coding DNA: TGTGCCAGCAGCCCCACAGGGAAAGGGACCCAGTACTTC. As protein: CASSPTGKGTQYF.

This clonotype occurred a few times. The J gene is TRBJ1-2, the V gene TRBV20-1; tentatively, D is TRBD1 (6 bases). This CDR3 is built from 16 residues. Germline V lookup: CDR1 DFQATT, CDR2 SNEGSKA (reference sequence). V lost 2 bases and J lost 1, with 17 bases in between. The CDR3 reads CSARNDLDRDNYGYTF. Here the CDR3 DNA reads TGCAGTGCTAGAAATGATCTGGACAGAGATAACTATGGCTACACCTTC.

The rearrangement uses TRBV9 and TRBJ2-7; D gene ambiguous. The V end lost 3 bases, the J end lost 4 bases, and 17 bases lay between the germline ends. Germline CDR1 is SGDLS and CDR2 is YYNGEE. There are 15 residues in the CDR3. The CDR3, as DNA: TGTGCCAGCAGCGAGGGTGACGGCGGTAGGTACGAGCAGTACTTC. It yields the protein CASSEGDGGRYEQYF. Full variable domain (outside the CDR3, taken from reference TRBV9 and TRBJ2-7): DSGVTQTPKHLITATGQRVTLRCSPRSGDLSVYWYQQSLDQGLQFLIQYYNGEERAKGNILERFSAQQFPDLHSELNLSSLELGDSALYFCASSEGDGGRYEQYFGPGTRLTVT.

The chain links TRBV14 to TRBJ2-1; D is unresolved. The CDR3 runs to 13 residues. V shed 3 bases and J shed 9 bases, with 12 bases lying between them. Germline V gene data show CDR1 as SGHDN and CDR2 as FVKESK. This chain's CDR3 is CASSQGRITEQFF. CDR3 nucleotides: TGTGCCAGCAGCCAGGGTAGAATCACTGAGCAGTTCTTC.

The sample holds many counts of this clonotype. The chain uses TRBV9 and TRBJ2-1; 8 bases line up with TRBD2. V shed 3 bases and J 8 bases; nucleotides not matched to a gene: 10. CDR3 length: 15 amino acids. Germline V gives CDR1 SGDLS, CDR2 YYNGEE. The CDR3 protein is CASSGPGTRRDEQFF. Written as DNA, the CDR3 is TGTGCCAGCAGCGGACCCGGGACTAGGAGGGATGAGCAGTTCTTC.

This clonotype was counted many times. The CDR3 loop is CASSLVGADYNEQFF. As DNA, the CDR3 is TGTGCCAGCAGCTTGGTCGGGGCGGACTACAATGAGCAGTTCTTC. The chain couples TRBV5-4 to TRBJ2-1; D may correspond to TRBD1 or TRBD2 (5 bases each). The V end lost 0 bases, the J end lost 3 bases, and 10 bases lay between the germline ends. Germline V CDR1 and CDR2: SGHNT, YYREEE (reference sequence). The CDR3 covers 15 residues.

This chain links TRBV6-2 or TRBV6-3 with TRBJ2-1, with TRBD2 identical over 11 bases. Germline V gene lookup returns CDR1 MNHEY and CDR2 SVGEGT. The CDR3 sequence is 12 residues long. J gave up 15 bases and V 5 bases, and 6 bases lay outside the gene matches. CDR3 DNA: TGTGCCAGCAGTCACACTAGCGGGAGATCGTTCTTC. This sequence encodes CASSHTSGRSFF.

J is TRBJ2-3 and V is TRBV7-2; no reliable D call. CDR3 length: 13 amino acids. The germline gives CDR1 SGHTA, CDR2 FQGNSA. V lost 6 bases and J 0 bases, leaving 7 bases between the germline ends. CDR3 loop: CASRQQSTDTQYF. In nucleotides, the CDR3 is TGTGCCAGCAGGCAGCAGAGCACAGATACGCAGTATTTT.

This clonotype has only a few counts. The CDR3 sequence: CASSLYGAQETQYF. The DNA for the CDR3 is TGTGCCAGCAGTTTATATGGGGCGCAAGAGACCCAGTACTTC. The chain couples TRBV27 to TRBJ2-5; a weak D match, TRBD1 (5 bases). CDR1 and CDR2 (germline): MNHEY, SMNVEV (reference sequence). Trimming pared 1 base from V and 2 bases from J, leaving 8 bases between. The CDR3 length is 14 residues.

This clonotype was observed at least ten times. The J gene is TRBJ2-7, the V gene TRBV11-2; TRBD2 matches at 15 bases. The V and J ends lost 2 bases and 4 bases, in that order; junction bases with no gene match: 6. This CDR3 is built from 17 residues. Germline V gene data show CDR1 as SGHAT and CDR2 as FQNNGV. The CDR3 region is CASSLTRTSGRVYEQYF. The CDR3 DNA follows: TGTGCCAGCAGCTTAACCCGGACTAGCGGGAGGGTATACGAGCAGTACTTC.

Sample share makes this clonotype medium-sized. The chain joins TRBV14 to TRBJ1-1; no reliable D call. CDR3 length: 13 amino acids. Germline values: CDR1 SGHDN, CDR2 FVKESK. The V and J ends lost 5 bases and 3 bases respectively, with 10 bases between them. The CDR3 nucleotides read TGTGCCAGCAGCGCCCGCCGGGACACTGAAGCTTTCTTT. Translated, it gives CASSARRDTEAFF.

This clonotype was counted many times. This sequence joins TRBV20-1 and TRBJ2-1, with 13 bases lining up with TRBD2. Germline V CDR1 and CDR2: DFQATT, SNEGSKA (reference sequence). The CDR3 has 16 amino acids. The V and J ends lost 5 bases and 6 bases, in that order; junction bases with no gene match: 10. CDR3 nucleotide sequence: TGCAGTGCTTCTGGACTAGCGGGAGTCCCTCTCAATGAGCAGTTCTTC. Its translation is CSASGLAGVPLNEQFF.

This clonotype was counted a few times. This chain links TRBV29-1 with TRBJ2-5; maybe TRBD1 (6 bases). This CDR3 has 12 residues. Germline loops: CDR1 SQVTM, CDR2 ANQGSEA. Trimming took 6 bases from V and 1 from J, leaving 9 bases between them. DNA for the CDR3: TGCAGCGTAGGACAGCCCCAAGAGACCCAGTACTTC. It yields the protein CSVGQPQETQYF.

This clonotype was counted at least ten times. The CDR3 is CASSLGGTQYF. For the CDR3, the DNA is TGTGCCAGCAGCTTAGGAGGGACCCAGTACTTC. The chain combines TRBV11-3 with TRBJ2-5; D gene unclear. V was cut by 1 base and J by 7 bases, with 4 bases left in between. CDR1 SGHNT and CDR2 YENEEA come from the germline V gene. The length of the CDR3 is 11 residues.

This clonotype has just a few counts. The rearrangement links TRBV12-3 or TRBV12-4 to TRBJ2-5, with no clear D. The ends were cut back, 7 bases at V and 5 bases at J, with 17 bases in the middle. The length of the CDR3 is 14 residues. This CDR3 is CASTAGRNRETQYF. The DNA for the CDR3 is TGTGCCAGCACCGCAGGACGAAACCGGGAGACCCAGTACTTC.

The chain joins TRBV5-1 to TRBJ1-2; TRBD1 matches at 7 bases. V lost 2 bases to trimming and J lost 1 base; unmatched junction nucleotides: 5. This CDR3 has 15 amino acids. Germline lookup yields CDR1 SGHRS and CDR2 YFSETQ. The CDR3 loop reads CASSLQGMGNYGYTF. For the CDR3, the DNA is TGCGCCAGCAGCTTACAGGGGATGGGTAACTATGGCTACACCTTC.

This clonotype was seen ten or more times. This sequence joins TRBV20-1 and TRBJ1-2, with D perhaps TRBD1 (5 bases). Trimming cost V 1 base and J 8 bases, with 14 bases left between them. Germline CDR1 DFQATT, CDR2 SNEGSKA (reference sequence). This CDR3 region has 13 residues. For the CDR3, the DNA is TGCAGTGCTAGAGTTAATTGGGGGGAAGGCTACACCTTC. Translated, it gives CSARVNWGEGYTF.

The chain combines TRBV24-1 with TRBJ2-1; D unclear. The V gene lost 3 bases and the J gene lost 7 bases, with 9 bases spanning the gap. The CDR3 spans 13 residues. Germline assignment: CDR1 KGHDR and CDR2 SFDVKD. CDR3 residues: CATSDPDFNEQFF. The DNA of the CDR3 is TGTGCCACCAGTGATCCCGATTTTAATGAGCAGTTCTTC.